This entry lists 18 T cell receptor beta chains sequenced from one sample in a study of cytomegalovirus exposure and HLA in healthy donors. Here immunoSEQ multiplex PCR was the method, and the copy in TCRdb shows in-frame clones only, minus some. This table has 130,000 to 150,000 clones, more than 80% appearing once. The sequencing sample was made of PBMCs. These receptors were obtained from a woman aged 30 to 39 in good health and CMV-seropositive.

The chain uses TRBV27 and TRBJ2-1, with 9 bases that match TRBD2. The germline V gene has CDR1 MNHEY and CDR2 SMNVEV (reference sequence). The CDR3 runs 14 residues. With 5 bases clipped from V and 7 bases from J, the junction kept 6 bases outside the gene matches. The CDR3 loop is CASSSGRKINEQFF. As DNA, the CDR3 is TGTGCCAGCAGTAGCGGGAGGAAAATTAATGAGCAGTTCTTC.

The rearrangement uses TRBV7-9 and TRBJ1-4; TRBD1 aligns across 9 bases. V lost 4 bases to trimming and J lost 8 bases; unmatched junction nucleotides: 8. The CDR3 has 15 residues. Germline lookup yields CDR1 SEHNR and CDR2 FQNEAQ (reference sequence). The CDR3 reads CASSSWRDRDEKLFF. The CDR3 bases are TGTGCCAGCAGCTCCTGGCGGGACAGGGACGAAAAACTGTTTTTT.

This rearrangement joins TRBV5-1 to TRBJ2-3; 10 positions agree with TRBD2. The CDR3 has 19 amino acids. The V gene's germline CDR1 is SGHRS and CDR2 YFSETQ. V was pared by 0 bases and J by 0 bases, with 10 bases of the junction left unmatched. Here the CDR3 DNA reads TGCGCCAGCAGCTTGGCGGTAGAGGGACTAGCGAAAAGCACAGATACGCAGTATTTT. It yields the protein CASSLAVEGLAKSTDTQYF.

J is TRBJ2-3 and V is TRBV4-1, with 9 bases identical to TRBD1. Per germline, CDR1 MGHRA and CDR2 YSYEKL. CDR3 size: 16 residues. V trimming: 3 bases; J trimming: 4 bases; junction bases outside the gene matches: 8. The CDR3 DNA is TGCGCCAGCAGCCAGGCCGGGACAGGGTACGCAGATACGCAGTATTTT. It translates to CASSQAGTGYADTQYF.

This clone has a handful of counts. The chain links TRBV11-2 to TRBJ1-5, with TRBD1 matching over 10 bases. V lost 5 bases and J lost 6; bases outside the gene matches: 7. The germline CDR1 and CDR2 sequences are SGHAT and FQNNGV. The CDR3 is 15 residues long. As DNA, the CDR3 is TGTGCCAGCAGCCTTGACAGGGGGCAAGGTCAGCCCCAGCATTTT. Residues: CASSLDRGQGQPQHF.

This chain links TRBV27 with TRBJ2-3; TRBD2 matches 9 bases. The germline V gene has CDR1 MNHEY and CDR2 SMNVEV (reference sequence). V was pared by 5 bases and J by 6 bases, with 9 bases of the junction left unmatched. The CDR3 totals 15 residues. The DNA of the CDR3 is TGTGCCAGCAGTATAGCGGGAGATCCAGGCGATACGCAGTATTTT. It codes for CASSIAGDPGDTQYF.

J is TRBJ2-7 and V is TRBV19, with 8 bases fitting TRBD1. Germline CDR1 LNHDA, CDR2 SQIVND (reference sequence). With 1 base clipped from V and 4 bases from J, the junction kept 3 bases outside the gene matches. The CDR3 spans 14 residues. In DNA form, the CDR3 reads TGTGCCAGTAGTATAGGGACAGGGTATTACGAGCAGTACTTC. Encoded protein: CASSIGTGYYEQYF.

V is TRBV10-1 and J is TRBJ2-7; D remains ambiguous. V was clipped by 0 bases and J by 6 bases, with 6 bases between them. CDR3 length equals 12 residues. Germline V gives CDR1 WNHNN, CDR2 SYGVQD (reference sequence). The CDR3: CASSESRFEQYF. CDR3 sequence (DNA): TGCGCCAGCAGTGAGTCCCGGTTCGAGCAGTACTTC.

V and J are TRBV7-9 and TRBJ2-2, with TRBD1 matching over 9 bases. Trimming at V came to 5 bases and at J to 3 bases, leaving 10 bases not matched to a gene. The CDR3 runs to 17 residues. Germline lookup yields CDR1 SEHNR and CDR2 FQNEAQ (reference sequence). CDR3 nucleotide sequence: TGTGCCAGCAGCCCGCGTCCGGGACAGGGTTACACCGGGGAGCTGTTTTTT. Translated, it gives CASSPRPGQGYTGELFF.

In this sample, this clone turned up once. The rearrangement links TRBV11-2 to TRBJ1-1; possible D gene TRBD1, 6 bases. Germline CDR1 and CDR2: SGHAT and FQNNGV. The V end lost 3 bases, the J end lost 6 bases, and 23 bases lay between the germline ends. CDR3 size: 17 residues. CDR3 in amino acids: CASSLGPTGFVVAEAFF. Written as DNA, the CDR3 is TGTGCCAGCAGCTTGGGGCCTACAGGGTTTGTGGTGGCTGAAGCTTTCTTT.

The chain recombines TRBV5-5 with TRBJ2-7, with TRBD1 matching 7 bases. The junction had 6 bases not matched to a gene; V was cut back by 0 bases and J by 3 bases. Germline V gives CDR1 SGHKS, CDR2 YYEKEE (reference sequence). The CDR3 runs to 15 residues. The DNA for the CDR3 is TGTGCCAGCAGCTTGGTTCAGGGGGTGGGCTACGAGCAGTACTTC. Translated: CASSLVQGVGYEQYF.

The chain has TRBV5-6 and TRBJ2-1; TRBD1 aligns across 10 bases. CDR1 and CDR2 from the germline V gene are SGHDT and YYEEEE. Trimming took 0 bases from V and 10 from J; bases not matched to a gene: 13. CDR3 length: 17 amino acids. CDR3 amino acids: CASSLGDRGPVSGEQFF. The CDR3 DNA is TGTGCCAGCAGCTTGGGGGACAGGGGTCCCGTCAGTGGAGAGCAGTTCTTC.

V usage is TRBV11-1 and J usage is TRBJ2-7, with a weak D call TRBD2 (5 bases). This CDR3 is built from 17 residues. V gave up 5 bases and J gave up 0 bases, with 20 bases separating them. Germline values: CDR1 SGHAT, CDR2 FQDESV (reference sequence). The CDR3 sequence: CASSPIAGRTSSYEQYF. The DNA for the CDR3 is TGTGCCAGCAGCCCGATTGCGGGCAGGACGAGCTCCTACGAGCAGTACTTC.

The rearrangement links TRBV6-1 to TRBJ2-7; 9 nucleotides align to TRBD2. The CDR3 runs 15 residues. V was pared by 5 bases and J by 2 bases, with 7 bases of the junction left unmatched. Germline V gene data show CDR1 as MNHNS and CDR2 as SASEGT. CDR3 sequence (DNA): TGTGCCAGCAGTACCGGGACTAGCTTTACCTACGAGCAGTACTTC. This codes for CASSTGTSFTYEQYF.

This chain uses TRBV7-8 with TRBJ2-2; 8 nucleotides agree with TRBD1. CDR3 length: 14 amino acids. V shed 5 bases and J 3 bases; nucleotides not matched to a gene: 2. The germline V gene encodes CDR1 SGHVS and CDR2 FQNEAQ. This chain's CDR3 is CASSRQGHTGELFF. CDR3 nucleotides: TGTGCCAGCAGCCGACAGGGGCACACCGGGGAGCTGTTTTTT. Based on the CDR3 plus reference TRBV7-8 and TRBJ2-2, the full variable domain is GAGVSQSPRYKVAKRGQDVALRCDPISGHVSLFWYQQALGQGPEFLTYFQNEAQLDKSGLPSDRFFAERPEGSVSTLKIQRTQQEDSAVYLCASSRQGHTGELFFGEGSRLTVL.

The J gene is TRBJ2-2, the V gene TRBV5-1; possibly TRBD1 for D (6 bases). The CDR3 is made up of 15 amino acids. The V gene's germline CDR1 is SGHRS and CDR2 YFSETQ. Trimming cost V 4 bases and J 5 bases, with 15 bases left between them. CDR3 DNA: TGCGCCAGCAGCCCAACGACAGGAGGTACCGGGGAGCTGTTTTTT. Translation gives CASSPTTGGTGELFF.

V gene TRBV5-1 combines with J gene TRBJ2-7; 8 positions agree with TRBD1. Germline V gives CDR1 SGHRS, CDR2 YFSETQ. J gave up 0 bases and V 3 bases, and 8 bases lay outside the gene matches. The CDR3 runs 16 residues. The CDR3 sequence: CASSSTYRGSSYEQYF. CDR3 coding DNA: TGCGCCAGCAGCTCGACGTACAGGGGGAGCTCCTACGAGCAGTACTTC. Supplemented by reference TRBV5-1 and TRBJ2-7, the full variable domain reads KAGVTQTPRYLIKTRGQQVTLSCSPISGHRSVSWYQQTPGQGLQFLFEYFSETQRNKGNFPGRFSGRQFSNSRSEMNVSTLELGDSALYLCASSSTYRGSSYEQYFGPGTRLTVT.

The rearrangement links TRBV29-1 to TRBJ1-3; unclear D gene. The CDR3 totals 14 residues. Trimming pared 4 bases from V and 1 base from J, leaving 11 bases between. The germline V gene encodes CDR1 SQVTM and CDR2 ANQGSEA. The DNA for the CDR3 is TGCAGCGTTGCCGAAGCCGTTTCTGGAAACACCATATATTTT. The encoded protein is CSVAEAVSGNTIYF.